This TCR beta chain was retrieved from a study of brain T cells in children with intractable seizures. In regard to this clone: Its antigen remains unidentified.

Study-level findings and limits: Patients' HCMV serostatus was unknown; virus specificity rests on CDR3 similarity alone.

The CDR3 loop spans 13 amino acids. From germline, CDR1 is SGHDN and CDR2 FVKESK. V lost 5 bases, J lost 7 bases, and 14 bases lay in between. The table came from immunoSEQ multiplex PCR; TCRdb's copy has only in-frame clones and leaves some out. The sample contains 2,000 or so clones, around 80% of which appear only once. Sequencing was limited to surgery cases with top T cell transcript signatures in brain tissue. This specimen was resected brain tissue, taken at surgery. This receptor was identified in a girl between 2 and 10 years old with tuberous sclerosis and intractable seizures. This sequence joins TRBV14 and TRBJ1-2; D may be TRBD1 (6 bases). The DNA of the CDR3 is TGTGCCAGCAGCTCTAAGGGGGGGCTTGGCTACACCTTC. The encoded protein is CASSSKGGLGYTF.